The clone carrying this T cell receptor beta chain was detected once. The antigen is undetermined. This sample is drawn from a study of PD-1 blockade in classical Hodgkin lymphoma. Time point denoted: cycle 4 day 1 (C4D1), after less than 7 weeks of nivolumab. In every patient, relapse followed autologous stem cell transplantation, while exposure to brentuximab vedotin differed. Magnetic negative selection was used to purify CD4+ T cells from thawed PBMCs. Generated by immunoSEQ multiplex PCR, the TCRdb table keeps only in-frame clones and is missing some. The sample records 25,000 to 30,000 clones, roughly 86% being singletons. Trimming took 3 bases from V and 7 from J, leaving 18 bases between them. The CDR3 is made up of 15 amino acids. CDR1 is MNHEY and CDR2 is SMNVEV in the germline V gene (reference sequence). The study's findings and limits: Complete responders entered with baseline diversity on par with newly diagnosed patients, the results showed.

The source material was CD4+ T cells from blood, sampled before the fourth cycle of nivolumab. The source of this sequence is a human donor with classical Hodgkin lymphoma. The chain combines TRBV27 with TRBJ1-2; a possible D gene is TRBD1 (6 bases). CDR3 protein: CASSFSEGTRGGYTF. The CDR3 DNA follows: TGTGCCAGCAGTTTCTCGGAAGGCACCAGGGGTGGCTACACCTTC.